These 5 T cell receptor beta chains originate from one sample sequenced in a study of T-cell memory formation after mild COVID-19. MiXCR, run by TCRdb on the 5' RACE reads, gives a single entry per CDR3 protein. The sample contains 250,000 to 300,000 distinct CDR3 sequences, about 20% of which appear only once. Sequenced input: PBMCs or a T cell subset sorted from them (not recorded which). Receptors originate from a man aged 18 to 29 who had mild COVID-19 (a few samples of this study predate the infection). Cell type and time point are not known.

The sample holds a few counts of this clonotype. The chain recombines TRBV9 with TRBJ1-3; D ambiguous. The CDR3 consists of 16 residues. The V gene's germline CDR1 is SGDLS and CDR2 YYNGEE. V gave up 4 bases and J gave up 2 bases, with 16 bases separating them. This CDR3 is CASSPRNSGAGNTIYF. The DNA of the CDR3 is TGTGCCAGCAGCCCAAGGAACTCCGGCGCTGGAAACACCATATATTTT.

In its sample, this clonotype was seen a few times. CDR3 DNA sequence: TGTGCCAGCAGTGAAATTAGCGGGGGCGAGACCCAGTACTTC. Its protein product is CASSEISGGETQYF. V is TRBV2 and J is TRBJ2-5, with TRBD2 identical over 9 bases. The J segment lost 5 bases and the V segment lost 2 bases, leaving 3 bases of the junction unmatched. Per germline, CDR1 SNHLY and CDR2 FYNNEI. The CDR3 sequence is 14 residues long.

The genes are TRBV4-3 and TRBJ2-1; the D is unclear. V was pared by 1 base and J by 5 bases, with 12 bases between. The V gene's germline CDR1 is LGHNA and CDR2 YSLEER. The CDR3 is 15 amino acids. DNA of the CDR3: TGCGCCAGCAGCCAAGGTCCAGGCCTAGACAATGAGCAGTTCTTC. It translates to CASSQGPGLDNEQFF.

This clonotype showed up many times. V and J are TRBV7-6 and TRBJ2-2; TRBD1 or TRBD2 may be the D gene (6 bases each). The germline V gene has CDR1 SGHVS and CDR2 FNYEAQ. The V and J ends lost 6 bases and 7 bases respectively, with 15 bases between them. CDR3 length: 14 amino acids. The CDR3 nucleotides are TGTGCCAGCAGGTCCCTCGGGGGCGGCGGGGAGCTGTTTTTT. It specifies CASRSLGGGGELFF. Looking up the rest from reference TRBV7-6 and TRBJ2-2 gives the full variable domain: GAGVSQSPRYKVTKRGQDVALRCDPISGHVSLYWYRQALGQGPEFLTYFNYEAQQDKSGLPNDRFSAERPEGSISTLTIQRTEQRDSAMYRCASRSLGGGGELFFGEGSRLTVL.

This clonotype was detected a few times. This chain connects TRBV7-7 to TRBJ2-5; 15 nucleotides align to TRBD2. V gave up 3 bases and J gave up 5 bases; unmatched junction bases: 4. This CDR3 contains 16 residues. Per germline, CDR1 SSHAT and CDR2 FNYEAQ (reference sequence). The CDR3, as DNA: TGTGCCAGCAGCTTCGGACTAGCGGGGGGGCCGGAGACCCAGTACTTC. Amino acid sequence: CASSFGLAGGPETQYF.